One sample yielded the 18 T cell receptor beta chains listed below, sequenced in a study of T-cell reconstitution after alpha-beta-depleted transplantation in children. The library targeted TCRbeta and was prepared with unique molecular identifiers. MiXCR was run by TCRdb on the PCR reads, yielding one entry per CDR3 protein. The sample holds more than 250,000 distinct CDR3 sequences, 9.5% to 10% seen once. Sequencing used PBMCs from the stem cell graft donor, obtained from the stem cell graft. The receptor set was obtained from a human donor who donated a stem cell graft to a child with SCID.

In its sample, this clonotype was seen a few times. The gene calls are TRBV20-1 and TRBJ1-1; D remains ambiguous. Germline CDR1 DFQATT, CDR2 SNEGSKA (reference sequence). Trimming stripped 4 bases from V and 0 bases from J, with 9 bases between. The CDR3 is 13 amino acids. The CDR3 loop is CSATRGLNTEAFF. DNA for the CDR3: TGCAGTGCTACCCGAGGGTTGAACACTGAAGCTTTCTTT.

This clonotype was seen repeatedly, ten times or more. The chain has TRBV7-9 and TRBJ2-4; either TRBD1 or TRBD2 may supply D (6 bases each). The CDR3 has 16 residues. CDR1 and CDR2 from the germline V gene are SEHNR and FQNEAQ (reference sequence). V lost 5 bases and J 3 bases, leaving 17 bases between the germline ends. The CDR3 coding sequence is TGTGCCAGCAGCCCGGGGGCAGGGTTTTACAAAAACATTCAGTACTTC. Translation gives CASSPGAGFYKNIQYF.

This clonotype was detected only a few times. The rearrangement links TRBV6-5 to TRBJ2-2, with TRBD2 identical over 11 bases. J gave up 6 bases and V 0 bases, and 6 bases lay outside the gene matches. This CDR3 is 17 amino acids long. Germline V gene lookup returns CDR1 MNHEY and CDR2 SVGAGI. In DNA form, the CDR3 reads TGTGCCAGCAGTTACTCGCTAGCGGGGGGAAGGGCCGGGGAGCTGTTTTTT. This sequence encodes CASSYSLAGGRAGELFF.

At least ten counts were recorded for this clonotype. The V call is TRBV10-3, the J call TRBJ2-3, with D tentatively TRBD1 (6 bases). V lost 5 bases and J 2 bases, leaving 17 bases between the germline ends. CDR1 ENHRY and CDR2 SYGVKD come from the germline V gene. This CDR3 region has 16 residues. This CDR3 reads CAISTLSQGTTDTQYF. The DNA for the CDR3 is TGTGCCATCAGTACCCTTTCACAGGGAACCACAGATACGCAGTATTTT.

This chain links TRBV5-5 with TRBJ1-4; TRBD1 matches at 8 bases. V lost 2 bases, J lost 8 bases, and 11 bases stayed unmatched. The CDR3 has 16 amino acids. Per the germline V gene, CDR1 is SGHKS and CDR2 is YYEKEE (reference sequence). The CDR3 loop is CASSFQWTGSSEKLFF. In DNA, the CDR3 is TGTGCCAGCAGCTTCCAATGGACAGGGTCATCGGAAAAACTGTTTTTT.

The sample holds a few counts of this clonotype. A much larger clone is a single base away; this may be a read error. This chain links TRBV5-1 with TRBJ2-3; D may be TRBD1 or TRBD2 (5 bases each). The CDR3 has 15 residues. Per the germline V gene, CDR1 is SGHRS and CDR2 is YFSETQ. CDR3 DNA: TGCGCCAGCAGCTACCTCGGGGCACCGACAGATACGCAGTGTTTT. As protein: CASSYLGAPTDTQCF. The complete variable domain, with remaining parts taken from reference TRBV5-1 and TRBJ2-3, reads KAGVTQTPRYLIKTRGQQVTLSCSPISGHRSVSWYQQTPGQGLQFLFEYFSETQRNKGNFPGRFSGRQFSNSRSEMNVSTLELGDSALYLCASSYLGAPTDTQCFGPGTRLTVL.

The V and J genes are TRBV10-3 and TRBJ1-1; D possibly corresponds to TRBD1 (5 bases). Germline-derived CDR1 and CDR2 are ENHRY and SYGVKD. CDR3 length: 14 amino acids. Trimming shortened V by 6 bases and J by 1 base, and 12 bases separated the two germline ends. CDR3 sequence (DNA): TGTGCCATCAGGAGGGGAACAGAGAACACTGAAGCTTTCTTT. Translated: CAIRRGTENTEAFF.

This clonotype was observed many times. This rearrangement joins TRBV24-1 to TRBJ2-3; 9 positions agree with TRBD1. V was pared by 4 bases and J by 4 bases, with 8 bases of the junction left unmatched. The CDR3 is 16 residues long. Germline V gene lookup returns CDR1 KGHDR and CDR2 SFDVKD. The DNA of the CDR3 is TGTGCCACCAGTGAATACACAGGGGGCAAGTCAGATACGCAGTATTTT. Translating it yields CATSEYTGGKSDTQYF.

The rearrangement links TRBV7-9 to TRBJ2-5, with D possibly TRBD1 on 6 matching bases. V shed 6 bases and J shed 8 bases, with 16 bases lying between them. The CDR3 sequence is 13 residues long. The germline gives CDR1 SEHNR, CDR2 FQNEAQ (reference sequence). Here the CDR3 DNA reads TGTGCCAGCAGACAGGGAGAAGAGATAACCCAGTACTTC. It specifies CASRQGEEITQYF.

The genes are TRBV12-3 or TRBV12-4 and TRBJ2-5; 7 nucleotides match TRBD2. The J segment lost 1 base and the V segment lost 7 bases, leaving 6 bases of the junction unmatched. The CDR3 covers 14 residues. CDR3 DNA: TGTGCCAGCACCATTCGGACTAGCCAAGAGACCCAGTACTTC. This encodes CASTIRTSQETQYF.

The V gene is TRBV12-3 or TRBV12-4, the J gene TRBJ2-5; D uncertain. The CDR3 runs to 13 residues. Between the trimmed V and J ends, which lost 3 bases and 4 bases, there was a span of 9 bases. The CDR3 DNA sequence: TGTGCCAGCAGTTTGATGCCCCCAGAGACCCAGTACTTC. Translating it yields CASSLMPPETQYF.

This rearrangement joins TRBV7-3 to TRBJ2-3; 8 bases fit TRBD2. J was trimmed by 1 base and V by 5 bases; bases with no gene match: 8. Germline V gene sequence: CDR1 SGHTA, CDR2 FQGTGA. This CDR3 spans 16 amino acids. The CDR3 DNA sequence: TGTGCCAGCAGCCCGGGGGGGTCCCGCGGCACAGATACGCAGTATTTT. It codes for CASSPGGSRGTDTQYF.

This clonotype came up many times. The chain combines TRBV7-9 with TRBJ1-5; tentatively, D is TRBD1 (6 bases). The CDR3 length is 17 residues. V lost 3 bases, J lost 3 bases, and 18 bases lay in between. CDR1 and CDR2 (germline): SEHNR, FQNEAQ (reference sequence). CDR3 amino acids: CASSFAGPTGHNQPQHF. The CDR3 DNA reads as TGTGCCAGCAGCTTTGCGGGCCCCACAGGGCACAATCAGCCCCAGCATTTT. The variable domain in full, completed from reference TRBV7-9 and TRBJ1-5, reads DTGVSQNPRHKITKRGQNVTFRCDPISEHNRLYWYRQTLGQGPEFLTYFQNEAQLEKSRLLSDRFSAERPKGSFSTLEIQRTEQGDSAMYLCASSFAGPTGHNQPQHFGDGTRLSIL.

The chain uses TRBV2 and TRBJ2-7; tentative D call: TRBD2 (7 bases). Germline values: CDR1 SNHLY, CDR2 FYNNEI. There are 13 residues in the CDR3. Trimming pared 8 bases from V and 7 bases from J, leaving 18 bases between. The CDR3 nucleotides read TGTGCCAGCGGGGGGACACCGCGGGGGGAGCAGTACTTC. Translated, it gives CASGGTPRGEQYF.

The gene calls are TRBV20-1 and TRBJ1-5, with D uncertain. This CDR3 has 12 residues. Germline assignment: CDR1 DFQATT and CDR2 SNEGSKA (reference sequence). The V and J ends lost 2 bases and 1 base respectively, with 3 bases between them. The CDR3 bases are TGCAGTGCTAGACAGAGCAATCAGCCCCAGCATTTT. Protein: CSARQSNQPQHF.

In its sample, this clonotype was seen a few times. The chain carries TRBV25-1 and TRBJ1-6, with 10 nucleotides matching TRBD1. CDR1 is MGHDK, CDR2 SYGVNS, per germline. Unmatched junction bases numbered 7, after V lost 4 bases and J lost 10 bases. CDR3 length equals 15 residues. In nucleotides, the CDR3 is TGTGCCAGCAGTGTTGGGACAGGGGAAAACTCACCCCTCCACTTT. Amino acids: CASSVGTGENSPLHF.

This chain uses TRBV28 with TRBJ2-7; D assignment may be TRBD1 or TRBD2 (5 bases each). CDR3 length: 15 amino acids. Deletions cut 2 bases from V and 3 bases from J, with 14 bases between. Germline V CDR1 and CDR2: MDHEN, SYDVKM. The CDR3 DNA reads TGTGCCAGCAGTTTAGGGGCAGTTGAGGGCTACGAGCAGTACTTC. Translation gives CASSLGAVEGYEQYF.

The chain employs TRBV12-3 or TRBV12-4 and TRBJ2-3; 9 bases align to TRBD2. Germline trimming cut 6 bases from V and 1 base from J; bases unmatched to any gene: 2. This CDR3 spans 14 amino acids. For the CDR3, the DNA is TGTGCCAGCAGGGTAGCGGGGGGCACAGATACGCAGTATTTT. Translating gives CASRVAGGTDTQYF.